The rows below give T cell receptor beta chains drawn from one sample of a study of PD-1 blockade in classical Hodgkin lymphoma. Some clones are missing from TCRdb's copy, which holds only in-frame ones; the method was immunoSEQ multiplex PCR. Among around 23,000 clones listed, about four fifths were seen once. The specimen was CD4+ T cells from blood, collected at baseline. The receptors derive from a human donor with classical Hodgkin lymphoma. Both conserved end residues are part of each CDR3. D genes are given only for firm matches. Clone size is stated in some rows and not others, as once, few, many or a class when expanded.

>-|TRBV28|TRBJ1-2|-
TGTGCCAGCAGGATCGACTTTGGCTACACCTTC
CASRIDFGYTF
>TRBD1|TRBV7-9|TRBJ1-2|-
TGTGCCAGCAGCCAAGAGTGGACAGGAGACTATGGCTACACCTTC
CASSQEWTGDYGYTF
>-|TRBV18|TRBJ2-7|-
TGTGCCAGCTCCCCCGGGACATCGCCCGGCGAGCAGTACTTC
CASSPGTSPGEQYF
>-|TRBV9|TRBJ2-7|-
TGTGCCAGCAGCGTAGTAGGCGGGGAGGGGGACGAGCAGTACTTC
CASSVVGGEGDEQYF
>TRBD1|TRBV7-9|TRBJ1-1|-
TGTGCCAGCAGCTTAGGGGGACAGGGGAACACTGAAGCTTTCTTT
CASSLGGQGNTEAFF
>-|TRBV19|TRBJ1-6|-
TGTGCCAGTAGTTCCCGCGGGGGAGGCTCACCCCTCCACTTT
CASSSRGGGSPLHF
>-|TRBV14|TRBJ1-4|-
TGTGCCAGCAGCCCCCGGGGGGCTAATGAAAAACTGTTTTTT
CASSPRGANEKLFF
>-|TRBV27|TRBJ1-2|few
TGTGCCAGCACTTTGGGTGGCTACACCTTC
CASTLGGYTF
>-|TRBV14|TRBJ1-6|once
TGTGCCAGCAGCTACCCAAATAATTCACCCCTCCACTTT
CASSYPNNSPLHF
>-|TRBV11-2|TRBJ1-1|few
TGTGCCAGCACAACAGGGCACACTGAAGCTTTCTTT
CASTTGHTEAFF
>-|TRBV7-3|TRBJ2-1|-
TGTGCCAGCAGCTTAGGGTTTGACGGCGATGAGCAGTTCTTC
CASSLGFDGDEQFF
>-|TRBV29-1|TRBJ1-6|once
TGCAGCGCAACCGACAGCCCGGATTCACCCCTCCACTTT
CSATDSPDSPLHF
>-|TRBV7-8|TRBJ1-2|few
TGTGCCAGCAGCCCGACAGGTCTAGCTAACTATGGCTACACCTTC
CASSPTGLANYGYTF
>-|TRBV14|TRBJ2-7|few
TGTGCCAGCAGCCAAGGGACCGAGCAGTACTTC
CASSQGTEQYF
>-|TRBV18|TRBJ2-2|-
TGTGCCAGCTCACCATTGGAGTTAAACACCGGGGAGCTGTTTTTT
CASSPLELNTGELFF
>-|TRBV7-9|TRBJ2-7|-
TGTGCCAGCAGCCACCTATACGAGCAGTACTTC
CASSHLYEQYF
>TRBD1|TRBV5-6|TRBJ2-1|few
TGTGCCAGCAGCTTGGGACAGGGACGGTATGAGCAGTTCTTC
CASSLGQGRYEQFF
>-|TRBV6-5|TRBJ2-7|-
TGTGCCAGCAGTTTCACCGCGGGGGAGCAGTACTTC
CASSFTAGEQYF
>-|TRBV6-5|TRBJ1-1|-
TGTGCCAGCAGTTACGGCGCGGGGGCCCTGCCGACAGCTTTCTTT
CASSYGAGALPTAFF
>-|TRBV30|TRBJ2-6|-
TGTGCCTGGAGTCTGACCGGGGCCAACGTCCTGACTTTC
CAWSLTGANVLTF
>TRBD1|TRBV5-1|TRBJ2-7|-
TGCGCCAGCAGCTTGGAAGGGACAGGGACATACGAGCAGTACTTC
CASSLEGTGTYEQYF
>-|TRBV7-9|TRBJ1-6|medium-sized
TGTGCCAGCAGCTCCCCCTCGCAGTCTGCCTCTAATTCACCCCTCCACTTT
CASSSPSQSASNSPLHF
>-|TRBV7-3|TRBJ2-5|-
TGTGCCAGTGCCCCCGGGGATGGAAAGACCCAGTACTTC
CASAPGDGKTQYF
>TRBD1|TRBV18|TRBJ2-5|-
TGTGCCAGCTCACTCGGGACAGGGGGGCAAGAGACCCAGTACTTC
CASSLGTGGQETQYF
>-|TRBV12-5|TRBJ2-3|-
TGTGCTAGTGGTTTGGTATCGATCGTCTACAGACCCACAGATACGCAGTATTTT
CASGLVSIVYRPTDTQYF
>-|TRBV6-5|TRBJ1-2|-
TGTGCCAGCAGTTCAGGGGACTATGGCTACACCTTC
CASSSGDYGYTF